This T cell receptor (beta chain) stems from a study of T cells after yellow fever vaccination. The wider study: Preparation of fractions with low cell numbers was performed using SMART-Seq v4 Ultra Low Input. Study-level findings and limits: Abundant bulk-derived clonotypes could contaminate FACS-sorted repertoires. The secondary response was weaker, and its peak arrived faster, on day 5 versus 15. Among primary-vaccination clones, most reappeared after the booster, at almost 98% for CD4 and 85% to 90% for CD8.

Germline trimming cut 3 bases from V and 2 bases from J; bases unmatched to any gene: 9. This CDR3 comprises 16 residues. Germline CDR1 and CDR2: DFQATT and SNEGSKA (reference sequence). This clonotype was picked up many times. Its antigen is undetermined. TCRdb used MiXCR to reprocess the 5' RACE reads, holding one entry per CDR3 protein. The sample holds 300,000 to 400,000 distinct CDR3 sequences, roughly an eighth seen once. V and J are TRBV20-1 and TRBJ1-2; TRBD1 aligns across 10 bases. This TCR was sampled from a young man who received the YFV17D yellow fever vaccine. The sample here was CD4+ T cells sorted from PBMCs, taken 15 days after the yellow fever booster vaccination. The DNA of the CDR3 is TGCAGTGCTAGCAACGCCGGGACAGGGGCCAACTATGGCTACACCTTC. It specifies CSASNAGTGANYGYTF.